Listed below are T cell receptor beta chains from one sample, sequenced in a study of cytomegalovirus exposure and HLA in healthy donors. Produced via immunoSEQ multiplex PCR; TCRdb's table is partial and in-frame only. Of fewer than 150,000 clones in the sample, 70% to 75% were seen once. The sample comprised PBMCs. The receptors come from a man aged 25 to 45 in good health and CMV-seronegative. Each CDR3 is given with its conserved first and last residue. A D gene is named only where the DNA matches it firmly. Size values are once, few and many counts, or a class for expanded clones, and some rows have none.

D	size	V	J	CDR3	DNA
TRBD2	-	TRBV6-1	TRBJ2-5	CASSEWWGSGGQETQYF	TGTGCCAGCAGTGAATGGTGGGGTAGCGGGGGGCAAGAGACCCAGTACTTC
TRBD2	-	TRBV6-5	TRBJ2-7	CASSYSEGGGAEQYF	TGTGCCAGCAGTTACTCAGAGGGCGGGGGGGCCGAGCAGTACTTC
TRBD1	-	TRBV7-9	TRBJ1-1	CASSRRDRGGTEAFF	TGTGCCAGCAGCCGACGGGACAGGGGCGGCACTGAAGCTTTCTTT
TRBD1	once	TRBV28	TRBJ1-2	CASSSEIRGLLVGYTF	TGTGCCAGCAGTTCCGAGATCAGGGGGCTTCTGGTAGGCTACACCTTC
TRBD2	few	TRBV7-9	TRBJ2-7	CASSPSGGSVDEQYF	TGTGCCAGCAGCCCCTCCGGCGGGAGTGTCGACGAGCAGTACTTC
-	-	TRBV29-1	TRBJ1-2	CSVRSQALYGYTF	TGCAGCGTGCGGTCGCAAGCTCTTTATGGCTACACCTTC
-	-	TRBV6-5	TRBJ1-3	CASSYGSTGNTIYF	TGTGCCAGCAGTTACGGGAGCACTGGAAACACCATATATTTT
TRBD2	-	TRBV27	TRBJ2-2	CASRPNTTSGRTGELFF	TGTGCCAGCAGGCCTAACACCACTAGCGGGAGAACCGGGGAGCTGTTTTTT
-	-	TRBV9	TRBJ1-2	CASSVAGATNYGYTF	TGTGCCAGCAGCGTAGCGGGAGCCACTAACTATGGCTACACCTTC
-	-	TRBV5-5	TRBJ1-1	CASSPGQLITEAFF	TGTGCCAGCAGCCCCGGACAGCTTATCACTGAAGCTTTCTTT
-	-	TRBV2	TRBJ2-5	CASSAGGLQETQYF	TGTGCCAGCAGTGCTGGCGGACTCCAAGAGACCCAGTACTTC
-	-	TRBV9	TRBJ2-5	CASSSRTSQETQYF	TGTGCCAGCAGCTCCCGGACTTCACAAGAGACCCAGTACTTC
-	-	TRBV7-6	TRBJ2-7	CASSFRGGPYEQYF	TGTGCCAGCAGCTTTCGGGGAGGACCCTACGAGCAGTACTTC
TRBD1	few	TRBV10-3	TRBJ1-1	CATGQLNTEAFF	TGTGCCACGGGACAGTTAAACACTGAAGCTTTCTTT
-	-	TRBV7-2	TRBJ2-1	CASSLVPGTLSYNEQFF	TGTGCCAGCAGCTTAGTTCCCGGGACACTCTCCTACAATGAGCAGTTCTTC